This T cell receptor (beta chain) comes out of a study of T cell clonotyping in hematopoietic cell transplantation. TCRdb keeps only in-frame clones here, not all; method: immunoSEQ multiplex PCR. The data show about 27,000 clones, approximately 96% seen once. This CDR3 has 13 residues. The germline V gene has CDR1 SGHDN and CDR2 FVKESK. Deletions cut 1 base from V and 11 bases from J, with 14 bases between. Sequenced input: peripheral blood mononuclear cells. This sequence was found in a middle-aged man in good health. Some clones in this sample may be carry-over from other donors' samples. The gene calls are TRBV14 and TRBJ1-2, with D hard to call. As DNA, the CDR3 is TGTGCCAGCAGCCAAGCCAGGCCCGCCCGATACACCTTC. Protein product: CASSQARPARYTF.